Shown below are 10 T cell receptor beta chains from a single sample sequenced in a study of T-cell reconstitution after alpha-beta-depleted transplantation in children. Unique molecular identifiers were incorporated when the TCRbeta library was constructed. One entry per CDR3 protein, called by TCRdb with MiXCR from the PCR reads. The sample contains 550,000 to 600,000 distinct CDR3 sequences, approximately 22% of which appear only once. This sample comprised PBMCs, mostly from graft donor cells, obtained 360 days after TCRalphabeta/CD19-depleted stem cell transplant. Source of these receptors: a boy in the first two years of life who had a stem cell transplant for acute myeloid leukemia, so the T cells may come from the graft donor.

This clonotype was seen many times. This CDR3 reads CASSSIMLFPNNEQFF. The CDR3 DNA reads as TGCGCCAGCAGCTCTATTATGCTGTTCCCCAACAATGAGCAGTTCTTC. The chain employs TRBV5-1 and TRBJ2-1, with D hard to call. The germline V and J ends were trimmed by 3 bases and 5 bases, with 18 bases remaining between them. The CDR3 is 16 residues long. Germline V gene sequence: CDR1 SGHRS, CDR2 YFSETQ.

This clonotype was observed a few times. The rearrangement joins TRBV10-3 to TRBJ2-3; 10 nucleotides agree with TRBD1. The V gene end was trimmed by 6 bases and the J gene end by 2 bases; junction bases not matched to a gene: 5. This CDR3 is built from 15 residues. Germline-derived CDR1 and CDR2 are ENHRY and SYGVKD. CDR3 bases: TGTGCCATCAGGCCGGGACAGGGGACCACAGATACGCAGTATTTT. This gives the protein CAIRPGQGTTDTQYF.

The table lists this clonotype with many counts. J is TRBJ2-1 and V is TRBV6-2 or TRBV6-3; 8 nucleotides agree with TRBD1. This CDR3 is 15 amino acids long. The germline gives CDR1 MNHEY, CDR2 SVGEGT. V trimming: 4 bases; J trimming: 8 bases; junction bases outside the gene matches: 10. CDR3 residues: CASSSGSGGIYEQFF. For the CDR3, the DNA is TGTGCCAGCAGTTCCGGGTCAGGGGGCATCTATGAGCAGTTCTTC.

Comments on this clonotype: A much larger clone differs by one base, so this may be a read error. This sequence joins TRBV29-1 and TRBJ1-1; possible D gene TRBD1, 5 bases. CDR3 length equals 12 residues. The germline V gene encodes CDR1 SQVTM and CDR2 ANQGSEA. As DNA, the CDR3 is TGCATCGTTGGGACGAGGGGCACTGAAGCTTTCTTT. It is translated as CIVGTRGTEAFF.

The V gene is TRBV5-1, the J gene TRBJ1-6; D ambiguous. Germline V gives CDR1 SGHRS, CDR2 YFSETQ. Trimming removed 9 bases from V and 8 bases from J, with 6 bases in between. CDR3 length equals 10 residues. The CDR3, as DNA: TGCGCCACCCTGGATTCACCCCTCCACTTT. Protein: CATLDSPLHF. Filled out from reference TRBV5-1 and TRBJ1-6, the complete variable domain reads KAGVTQTPRYLIKTRGQQVTLSCSPISGHRSVSWYQQTPGQGLQFLFEYFSETQRNKGNFPGRFSGRQFSNSRSEMNVSTLELGDSALYLCATLDSPLHFGNGTRLTVT.

The chain links TRBV24-1 to TRBJ2-5, with 7 bases matching TRBD2. The CDR3 runs to 14 residues. Trimming removed 3 bases from V and 5 bases from J; junction bases left unmatched: 5. The V gene's germline CDR1 is KGHDR and CDR2 SFDVKD. The CDR3 loop reads CATSDPSGDETQYF. The CDR3 region has the DNA TGTGCCACCAGTGATCCCAGCGGGGATGAGACCCAGTACTTC.

In its sample, this clonotype was seen many times. The V and J genes are TRBV6-5 and TRBJ2-2; D possibly corresponds to TRBD1 (5 bases). This CDR3 has 16 residues. Deletions cut 0 bases from V and 5 bases from J, with 13 bases between. Germline lookup yields CDR1 MNHEY and CDR2 SVGAGI. This CDR3 is CASSYSIGAGTGELFF. CDR3 nucleotide sequence: TGTGCCAGCAGTTACTCGATAGGGGCCGGAACCGGGGAGCTGTTTTTT.

This clonotype has at least ten counts. The chain joins TRBV12-3 or TRBV12-4 to TRBJ1-3; a weak D match, TRBD1 (5 bases). CDR3 length: 14 amino acids. V lost 7 bases, J lost 4 bases, and 14 bases lay in between. CDR3 DNA sequence: TGTGCCAGCACCCCCGGGGGTGCAGGAAACACCATATATTTT. Residues: CASTPGGAGNTIYF.

In its sample, this clonotype was seen a few times. The chain carries TRBV12-3 or TRBV12-4 and TRBJ2-1; 9 positions agree with TRBD2. This CDR3 is 14 amino acids long. V lost 5 bases, J lost 9 bases, and 8 bases stayed unmatched. In nucleotides, the CDR3 is TGTGCCAGCAGTCTTGGGACTAGCCTATTTGAGCAGTTCTTC. It translates to CASSLGTSLFEQFF.

This rearrangement joins TRBV6-5 to TRBJ2-1, with 9 bases aligning to TRBD1. CDR1 and CDR2 from the germline V gene are MNHEY and SVGAGI. The CDR3 extends over 17 amino acids. V gave up 2 bases and J gave up 3 bases; unmatched junction bases: 8. The CDR3 DNA sequence: TGTGCCAGCAGTTACAAGTTGTGGGACAGGGACTACAATGAGCAGTTCTTC. As protein: CASSYKLWDRDYNEQFF.